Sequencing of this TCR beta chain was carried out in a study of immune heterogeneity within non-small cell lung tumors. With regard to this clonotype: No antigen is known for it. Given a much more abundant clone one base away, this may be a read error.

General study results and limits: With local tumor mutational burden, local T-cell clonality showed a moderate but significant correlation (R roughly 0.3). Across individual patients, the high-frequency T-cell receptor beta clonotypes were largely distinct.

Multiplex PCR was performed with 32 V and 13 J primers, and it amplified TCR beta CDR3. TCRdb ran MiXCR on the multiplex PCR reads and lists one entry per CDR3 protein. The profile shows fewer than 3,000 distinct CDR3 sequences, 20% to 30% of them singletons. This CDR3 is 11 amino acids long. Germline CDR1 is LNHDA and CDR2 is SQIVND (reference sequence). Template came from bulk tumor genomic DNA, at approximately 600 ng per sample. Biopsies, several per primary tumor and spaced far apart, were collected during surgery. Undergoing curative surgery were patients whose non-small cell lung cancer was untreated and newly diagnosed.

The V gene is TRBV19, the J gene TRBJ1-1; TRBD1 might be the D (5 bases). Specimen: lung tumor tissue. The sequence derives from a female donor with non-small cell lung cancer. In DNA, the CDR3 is TGTGCCAGTAGTATCGGGACTGAAGATTTCTTT. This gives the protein CASSIGTEDFF.